A single sample gave rise to the 15 T cell receptor beta chains below, sequenced in a study of blood T cell repertoires in COVID-19. Repertoires were generated with immunoSEQ multiplex PCR, while TCRdb's copy carries only in-frame clones and drops some. The sample lists fewer than 300,000 clones; about 88% were seen once. What was sequenced was peripheral blood. These receptors came from a human donor with COVID-19, enrolled during active disease. The donor label of this sample is uncertain.

The CDR3 reads CASRIDRTEAFF. Written as DNA, the CDR3 is TGTGCCAGCAGGATCGATCGGACTGAAGCTTTCTTT. The V gene is TRBV28, the J gene TRBJ1-1; no clear D gene. The CDR3 sequence is 12 residues long. The germline V gene encodes CDR1 MDHEN and CDR2 SYDVKM. V lost 6 bases and J lost 5, with 10 bases in between.

J is TRBJ2-3 and V is TRBV2; 8 positions agree with TRBD1. This CDR3 has 17 amino acids. Trimming at V came to 9 bases and at J to 1 base, leaving 15 bases not matched to a gene. From germline, CDR1 is SNHLY and CDR2 FYNNEI. The CDR3 protein is CARRRTGRVGGTDTQYF. CDR3 in DNA: TGTGCCAGGAGAAGGACAGGGCGGGTTGGAGGCACAGATACGCAGTATTTT. Full variable domain (remainder filled in from reference TRBV2 and TRBJ2-3): EPEVTQTPSHQVTQMGQEVILRCVPISNHLYFYWYRQILGQKVEFLVSFYNNEISEKSEIFDDQFSVERPDGSNFTLKIRSTKLEDSAMYFCARRRTGRVGGTDTQYFGPGTRLTVL.

The chain recombines TRBV27 with TRBJ1-4, with 7 bases identical to TRBD1. The CDR3 totals 14 residues. Germline-derived CDR1 and CDR2 are MNHEY and SMNVEV (reference sequence). V was clipped by 4 bases and J by 7 bases; unmatched bases: 6. DNA for the CDR3: TGTGCCAGCAGTTATCGGACAGGTTTTGAAAAACTGTTTTTT. Translated, it gives CASSYRTGFEKLFF.

In DNA form, the CDR3 reads TGTGCCAGTACCCCTCCGGGACAGGGGTACTCTGGAAACACCATATATTTT. The encoded protein is CASTPPGQGYSGNTIYF. This chain joins TRBV19 and TRBJ1-3; 10 nucleotides line up with TRBD1. The CDR3 consists of 17 residues. V dropped 7 bases and J dropped 0; count of bases not matched to a gene: 9. The germline CDR1 and CDR2 sequences are LNHDA and SQIVND (reference sequence).

This clone was detected many times. The V call is TRBV2, the J call TRBJ1-2; D may be TRBD1 (5 bases). The CDR3 spans 12 residues. Germline assignment: CDR1 SNHLY and CDR2 FYNNEI. V gave up 8 bases and J gave up 7 bases, with 14 bases separating them. The CDR3 nucleotides read TGTGCCAGCCGCAGGGATAGAAGTGGCTACACCTTC. Translation: CASRRDRSGYTF.

The J gene is TRBJ1-1, the V gene TRBV5-5; no definite D call. The CDR3 runs to 13 residues. Trimming removed 0 bases at V and 4 bases at J, with 7 bases between. CDR1 and CDR2 from the germline V gene are SGHKS and YYEKEE (reference sequence). The CDR3 DNA reads as TGTGCCAGCAGCTTGGAACGGGGCACTGAAGCTTTCTTT. It codes for CASSLERGTEAFF. Using reference TRBV5-5 and TRBJ1-1 for the parts outside the CDR3, the full variable domain is DAGVTQSPTHLIKTRGQQVTLRCSPISGHKSVSWYQQVLGQGPQFIFQYYEKEERGRGNFPDRFSARQFPNYSSELNVNALLLGDSALYLCASSLERGTEAFFGQGTRLTVV.

This chain links TRBV7-9 with TRBJ2-3; 7 bases map to TRBD2. The CDR3 has 13 amino acids. Germline CDR1 and CDR2: SEHNR and FQNEAQ (reference sequence). The J segment lost 4 bases and the V segment lost 6 bases, leaving 4 bases of the junction unmatched. The CDR3 coding sequence is TGTGCCAGCAGTCGGGGGAGGGCAGATACGCAGTATTTT. Translated: CASSRGRADTQYF.

This chain joins TRBV6-5 and TRBJ2-3, with TRBD2 matching 7 bases. V was pared by 0 bases and J by 3 bases, with 3 bases of the junction left unmatched. The V gene's germline CDR1 is MNHEY and CDR2 SVGAGI. The CDR3 covers 15 residues. CDR3 sequence (DNA): TGTGCCAGCAGTTACTCCCGCGGGAGTACAGATACGCAGTATTTT. This codes for CASSYSRGSTDTQYF.

The rearrangement joins TRBV19 to TRBJ2-6; unclear D gene. The germline V gene encodes CDR1 LNHDA and CDR2 SQIVND (reference sequence). The CDR3 is 16 residues long. The V and J ends lost 0 bases and 4 bases respectively, with 10 bases between them. As DNA, the CDR3 is TGTGCCAGTAGTATAGAGAGGAGCCCCGGGGCCAACGTCCTGACTTTC. Amino acid sequence: CASSIERSPGANVLTF. The full variable domain, with the rest looked up from reference TRBV19 and TRBJ2-6, is DGGITQSPKYLFRKEGQNVTLSCEQNLNHDAMYWYRQDPGQGLRLIYYSQIVNDFQKGDIAEGYSVSREKKESFPLTVTSAQKNPTAFYLCASSIERSPGANVLTFGAGSRLTVL.

This chain's CDR3 is CASSLEKGGDLSNQPQHF. The DNA for the CDR3 is TGTGCCAGCAGCTTGGAGAAAGGAGGGGACCTTAGCAATCAGCCCCAGCATTTT. This chain uses TRBV5-6 with TRBJ1-5; D might be TRBD1 (5 bases). Germline lookup yields CDR1 SGHDT and CDR2 YYEEEE. The CDR3 length is 18 residues. V lost 0 bases, J lost 0 bases, and 16 bases lay in between. The full variable domain, its missing parts supplied by reference TRBV5-6 and TRBJ1-5, is DAGVTQSPTHLIKTRGQQVTLRCSPKSGHDTVSWYQQALGQGPQFIFQYYEEEERQRGNFPDRFSGHQFPNYSSELNVNALLLGDSALYLCASSLEKGGDLSNQPQHFGDGTRLSIL.

The rearrangement links TRBV2 to TRBJ2-2; TRBD1 is a possible D gene (6 bases). The CDR3 is 16 amino acids. Trimming shortened V by 5 bases and J by 0 bases, and 13 bases separated the two germline ends. CDR1 is SNHLY and CDR2 is FYNNEI in the germline V gene. The CDR3 DNA sequence: TGTGCCAGCAGTTACTCCAGGGGCGCGAACACCGGGGAGCTGTTTTTT. Protein product: CASSYSRGANTGELFF.

This chain connects TRBV7-2 to TRBJ2-5, with TRBD2 matching 8 bases. Trimming removed 5 bases from V and 1 base from J; junction bases left unmatched: 9. This CDR3 region has 16 residues. Germline V lookup: CDR1 SGHTA, CDR2 FQGNSA. The CDR3 sequence is CASSPFASGRQETQYF. The DNA of the CDR3 is TGTGCCAGCAGCCCCTTCGCTAGCGGGCGCCAAGAGACCCAGTACTTC.

This chain joins TRBV15 and TRBJ2-5; 8 bases fit TRBD1. Germline V CDR1 and CDR2: LNHNV, YYDKDF (reference sequence). The V segment lost 1 base and the J segment 5 bases; nucleotides outside the gene matches: 6. The CDR3 is made up of 15 amino acids. This CDR3 reads CATSRGTGQPETQYF. The CDR3 nucleotides are TGTGCCACCAGCAGAGGGACAGGGCAGCCGGAGACCCAGTACTTC. Variable domain in full (rest from reference TRBV15 and TRBJ2-5): DAMVIQNPRYQVTQFGKPVTLSCSQTLNHNVMYWYQQKSSQAPKLLFHYYDKDFNNEADTPDNFQSRRPNTSFCFLDIRSPGLGDTAMYLCATSRGTGQPETQYFGPGTRLLVL.

The V call is TRBV29-1, the J call TRBJ2-5, with 9 bases lining up with TRBD1. The germline V gene encodes CDR1 SQVTM and CDR2 ANQGSEA. V gave up 6 bases and J gave up 6 bases; unmatched junction bases: 11. This CDR3 is built from 14 residues. CDR3 in amino acids: CSVHSGTGRQTQYF. The CDR3 DNA follows: TGCAGCGTCCACTCCGGGACAGGGCGACAGACCCAGTACTTC.

This chain connects TRBV6-5 to TRBJ1-5; TRBD1 matches at 7 bases. CDR3 size: 13 residues. Germline V gene data show CDR1 as MNHEY and CDR2 as SVGAGI. V lost 7 bases, J lost 5 bases, and 5 bases stayed unmatched. The CDR3 reads CASTFDRDQPQHF. DNA for the CDR3: TGTGCCAGCACCTTCGACAGGGATCAGCCCCAGCATTTT.